Following are 13 T cell receptor beta chains from one sample sequenced in a study of T cell responses to AZD1222 COVID-19 vaccine. TCRdb's table, derived via immunoSEQ multiplex PCR, lists solely in-frame clones and lacks some. The sample includes 150,000 to 200,000 clones, 90% seen only once; the top ten take roughly 2.8%. This sample comprised peripheral blood, obtained on day 0 of AZD1222 vaccination. The receptors stem from an adult in good health.

V is TRBV9 and J is TRBJ1-5, with 7 positions matching TRBD1. Trimming at V came to 0 bases and at J to 6 bases, leaving 9 bases not matched to a gene. CDR1 and CDR2 from the germline V gene are SGDLS and YYNGEE. The CDR3 consists of 16 residues. CDR3 DNA: TGTGCCAGCAGCGTAGGAGAAGGGGGCCATGGTCAGCCCCAGCATTTT. Its translation: CASSVGEGGHGQPQHF. Drawing the rest from reference TRBV9 and TRBJ1-5, the complete variable domain is DSGVTQTPKHLITATGQRVTLRCSPRSGDLSVYWYQQSLDQGLQFLIQYYNGEERAKGNILERFSAQQFPDLHSELNLSSLELGDSALYFCASSVGEGGHGQPQHFGDGTRLSIL.

The chain links TRBV3-1 (or the pseudogene TRBV3-2) to TRBJ1-1; D gene ambiguous. The germline gives CDR1 LGHDT, CDR2 YNNKEL (reference sequence). The length of the CDR3 is 14 residues. Trimming removed 3 bases at V and 6 bases at J, with 14 bases between. CDR3 DNA sequence: TGTGCCAGCAGCCAGGCCGGTGGACCTCCTGAAGCTTTCTTT. It is translated as CASSQAGGPPEAFF.

The chain combines TRBV5-4 with TRBJ2-7; 12 nucleotides align to TRBD1. The V gene end was trimmed by 4 bases and the J gene end by 5 bases; junction bases not matched to a gene: 7. Germline V gives CDR1 SGHNT, CDR2 YYREEE (reference sequence). This CDR3 spans 15 amino acids. The CDR3 here is CASSTPGQGAHEQYF. In DNA, the CDR3 is TGTGCCAGCAGCACCCCGGGACAGGGGGCCCACGAGCAGTACTTC.

The chain employs TRBV9 and TRBJ2-2, with D possibly being TRBD1 or TRBD2 (5 bases each). The CDR3 is made up of 17 amino acids. Germline-derived CDR1 and CDR2 are SGDLS and YYNGEE. Trimming removed 5 bases at V and 1 base at J, with 18 bases between. The CDR3 reads CASSTPWGSGNTGELFF. The CDR3 nucleotides read TGTGCCAGCAGTACTCCCTGGGGGTCAGGGAACACCGGGGAGCTGTTTTTT.

The chain uses TRBV3-1 (or the pseudogene TRBV3-2) and TRBJ2-5; the match to TRBD2 covers 11 bases. The V and J ends lost 1 base and 2 bases, in that order; junction bases with no gene match: 9. This CDR3 spans 18 amino acids. The germline V gene encodes CDR1 LGHDT and CDR2 YNNKEL (reference sequence). The CDR3 bases are TGTGCCAGCAGCCAAGGAAGAAGAACTAGCGGGGGTCAAGAGACCCAGTACTTC. Its translation: CASSQGRRTSGGQETQYF.

The chain carries TRBV4-3 and TRBJ1-2; 7 bases are a match to TRBD1. The CDR3 length is 15 residues. V was clipped by 0 bases and J by 8 bases; unmatched bases: 9. CDR1 is LGHNA and CDR2 is YSLEER in the germline V gene. The CDR3 bases are TGCGCCAGCAGCCAAGATCGAAGGGGGCGCGGGGGCTACACCTTC. It yields the protein CASSQDRRGRGGYTF.

The chain has TRBV14 and TRBJ1-2; D not certain. V was clipped by 4 bases and J by 8 bases, with 14 bases between them. The CDR3 spans 13 residues. The germline V gene encodes CDR1 SGHDN and CDR2 FVKESK. In DNA, the CDR3 is TGTGCCAGCAGCCTCGACTTTGGCGGCGGCTACACCTTC. It specifies CASSLDFGGGYTF.

The chain uses TRBV6-6 and TRBJ2-1; 8 bases match TRBD2. CDR3 length: 16 amino acids. V trimming: 5 bases; J trimming: 4 bases; junction bases outside the gene matches: 10. The germline V gene has CDR1 MNHNY and CDR2 SVGAGI (reference sequence). The CDR3: CASSPIAGLRYNEQFF. For the CDR3, the DNA is TGTGCCAGCAGTCCGATAGCGGGGCTTCGGTACAATGAGCAGTTCTTC.

The J gene is TRBJ2-3, the V gene TRBV4-1; TRBD2 matches 8 bases. Germline V gene data show CDR1 as MGHRA and CDR2 as YSYEKL. J gave up 4 bases and V 0 bases, and 3 bases lay outside the gene matches. The CDR3 is 15 amino acids. The CDR3: CASSQDPTSADTQYF. The CDR3 DNA reads as TGCGCCAGCAGCCAAGATCCGACTAGCGCAGATACGCAGTATTTT.

This sequence joins TRBV25-1 and TRBJ2-7; D call uncertain. V lost 3 bases, J lost 0 bases, and 9 bases lay in between. This CDR3 comprises 14 residues. Germline CDR1 and CDR2: MGHDK and SYGVNS. Here the CDR3 reads CASSDQASSYEQYF. Here the CDR3 DNA reads TGTGCCAGCAGTGACCAAGCTAGCTCCTACGAGCAGTACTTC.

This sequence joins TRBV7-3 and TRBJ2-1; 9 bases match TRBD1. J was trimmed by 3 bases and V by 2 bases; bases with no gene match: 11. The length of the CDR3 is 18 residues. Germline V CDR1 and CDR2: SGHTA, FQGTGA. CDR3 DNA sequence: TGTGCCAGCAGCTTATCGGGGCCACAGGGGGCGGTCTACAATGAGCAGTTCTTC. Translated: CASSLSGPQGAVYNEQFF.

The V gene is TRBV6-4, the J gene TRBJ1-1, with a weak D call TRBD1 (5 bases). Deletions cut 4 bases from V and 2 bases from J, with 8 bases between. The CDR3 consists of 13 residues. Germline CDR1 and CDR2: MRHNA and SNTAGT. The CDR3 DNA is TGTGCCAGCAGTGTGGGGGAAAACACTGAAGCTTTCTTT. Translating gives CASSVGENTEAFF.

This clone was counted a single time. This chain joins TRBV24-1 and TRBJ2-1, with D unclear. Germline V gene lookup returns CDR1 KGHDR and CDR2 SFDVKD. This CDR3 is 12 amino acids long. Between the trimmed V and J ends, which lost 3 bases and 12 bases, there was a span of 11 bases. The CDR3 is CATSDGPPRQFF. DNA for the CDR3: TGTGCCACCAGTGATGGTCCGCCCAGGCAGTTCTTC.